A single sample gave rise to the 24 T cell receptor beta chains below, sequenced in a study of blood T cell repertoires in COVID-19. The protocol was immunoSEQ multiplex PCR, while the TCRdb copy is restricted to in-frame clones and leaves out a portion. The table has 200,000 to 250,000 clones, around 80% seen once. What was sequenced was peripheral blood. These receptors were taken from a woman older than 75 with COVID-19, enrolled during active disease.

The chain couples TRBV19 to TRBJ2-1, with D possibly TRBD2 on 6 matching bases. CDR1 is LNHDA and CDR2 is SQIVND in the germline V gene (reference sequence). This CDR3 region has 13 residues. V was pared by 10 bases and J by 6 bases, with 16 bases between. The CDR3 nucleotides are TGTGCCACCCGTCGGGTTAGCGGCAATGAGCAGTTCTTC. It translates to CATRRVSGNEQFF. The full variable domain, with the rest looked up from reference TRBV19 and TRBJ2-1, is DGGITQSPKYLFRKEGQNVTLSCEQNLNHDAMYWYRQDPGQGLRLIYYSQIVNDFQKGDIAEGYSVSREKKESFPLTVTSAQKNPTAFYLCATRRVSGNEQFFGPGTRLTVL.

Concerning this clone itself: A junction boundary mismatches the germline segment, possibly from a read error. V is TRBV7-7 and J is TRBJ2-1; perhaps TRBD2 as D (7 bases). The CDR3 is made up of 15 amino acids. The germline V gene has CDR1 SSHAT and CDR2 FNYEAQ (reference sequence). CDR3 coding DNA: TGTGCTAGCAGCTTATTGGGGGGGCCCTACAATGAGCAGTTCTTC. Its translation is CASSLLGGPYNEQFF.

The chain couples TRBV2 to TRBJ1-1; D not resolved. The CDR3 loop spans 13 amino acids. Germline V lookup: CDR1 SNHLY, CDR2 FYNNEI. The V and J ends lost 4 bases and 5 bases respectively, with 11 bases between them. Here the CDR3 reads CASSGNRRTEAFF. The CDR3 region has the DNA TGTGCCAGCAGTGGGAACAGAAGGACTGAAGCTTTCTTT. The full variable domain, in which reference TRBV2 and TRBJ1-1 provide the parts outside the CDR3, is EPEVTQTPSHQVTQMGQEVILRCVPISNHLYFYWYRQILGQKVEFLVSFYNNEISEKSEIFDDQFSVERPDGSNFTLKIRSTKLEDSAMYFCASSGNRRTEAFFGQGTRLTVV.

V and J are TRBV9 and TRBJ2-7; 7 bases align to TRBD2. The germline V gene encodes CDR1 SGDLS and CDR2 YYNGEE. This CDR3 has 15 amino acids. Unmatched junction bases numbered 4, after V lost 0 bases and J lost 1 base. The CDR3, as DNA: TGTGCCAGCAGCGTAGACCCGCGGGGGTCCTACGAGCAGTACTTC. Protein sequence: CASSVDPRGSYEQYF.

The V call is TRBV5-5, the J call TRBJ2-6; the D gene is possibly TRBD1 (5 bases). This CDR3 comprises 15 residues. V was shortened by 4 bases and J by 0 bases, with 8 bases between the two germline ends. The germline CDR1 and CDR2 sequences are SGHKS and YYEKEE (reference sequence). In nucleotides, the CDR3 is TGTGCCAGCAGCCTAACAGGCTCTGGGGCCAACGTCCTGACTTTC. Translating it yields CASSLTGSGANVLTF.

The chain carries TRBV12-3 or TRBV12-4 and TRBJ1-1, with D possibly TRBD1 on 5 matching bases. The length of the CDR3 is 11 residues. V was clipped by 10 bases and J by 7 bases, with 13 bases between them. This chain's CDR3 is CANGRGGEAFF. The CDR3 DNA follows: TGTGCCAACGGTCGCGGGGGTGAAGCTTTCTTT.

The V and J genes are TRBV19 and TRBJ1-5, with D uncertain. Germline CDR1 is LNHDA and CDR2 is SQIVND (reference sequence). V was shortened by 9 bases and J by 0 bases, with 18 bases between the two germline ends. The CDR3 is made up of 16 amino acids. This chain's CDR3 is CASVFGGGYSNQPQHF. The DNA of the CDR3 is TGTGCCAGCGTCTTTGGCGGTGGGTATAGCAATCAGCCCCAGCATTTT.

V gene TRBV28 combines with J gene TRBJ1-4; perhaps TRBD1 as D (5 bases). Trimming shortened V by 6 bases and J by 7 bases, and 15 bases separated the two germline ends. This CDR3 spans 14 amino acids. CDR1 is MDHEN and CDR2 is SYDVKM in the germline V gene. The CDR3 protein is CASSQGARGEKLFF. CDR3 nucleotides: TGTGCCAGCAGCCAGGGTGCAAGGGGTGAAAAACTGTTTTTT. The full variable domain, with the rest looked up from reference TRBV28 and TRBJ1-4, is DVKVTQSSRYLVKRTGEKVFLECVQDMDHENMFWYRQDPGLGLRLIYFSYDVKMKEKGDIPEGYSVSREKKERFSLILESASTNQTSMYLCASSQGARGEKLFFGSGTQLSVL.

In DNA, the CDR3 is TGCGCCAGCAGCCCGACTAGAGATACGCAGTATTTT. Translating gives CASSPTRDTQYF. This chain links TRBV4-1 with TRBJ2-3, with D maybe TRBD2 (6 bases). Germline CDR1 MGHRA, CDR2 YSYEKL. This CDR3 is 12 amino acids long. V was clipped by 4 bases and J by 5 bases, with 7 bases between them.

The chain links TRBV6-1 to TRBJ2-3; perhaps TRBD1 as D (5 bases). CDR3 size: 15 residues. Germline CDR1 is MNHNS and CDR2 is SASEGT. The V end lost 0 bases, the J end lost 2 bases, and 9 bases lay between the germline ends. This chain's CDR3 is CASSEAQGYTDTQYF. In nucleotides, the CDR3 is TGTGCCAGCAGTGAAGCCCAGGGATACACAGATACGCAGTATTTT.

The J gene is TRBJ2-4, the V gene TRBV7-3, with a tentative D call TRBD1 (6 bases). The CDR3 has 14 amino acids. Germline V lookup: CDR1 SGHTA, CDR2 FQGTGA. Trimming pared 5 bases from V and 8 bases from J, leaving 16 bases between. CDR3 nucleotides: TGTGCCAGCAGCCGAGGGGGACAATTGGACATTCAGTACTTC. It yields the protein CASSRGGQLDIQYF.

The rearrangement joins TRBV5-1 to TRBJ1-2; no reliable D call. The germline gives CDR1 SGHRS, CDR2 YFSETQ. V was trimmed by 4 bases and J by 3 bases, leaving 16 bases between them. The CDR3 has 15 residues. CDR3 sequence reads: CASSGGSNGDYGYTF. CDR3 DNA: TGCGCCAGCAGCGGAGGGTCCAACGGGGACTATGGCTACACCTTC. Full variable domain (outside the CDR3, taken from reference TRBV5-1 and TRBJ1-2): KAGVTQTPRYLIKTRGQQVTLSCSPISGHRSVSWYQQTPGQGLQFLFEYFSETQRNKGNFPGRFSGRQFSNSRSEMNVSTLELGDSALYLCASSGGSNGDYGYTFGSGTRLTVV.

The rearrangement links TRBV18 to TRBJ2-7; TRBD1 might be the D (6 bases). V was pared by 3 bases and J by 5 bases, with 14 bases between. Germline V gene sequence: CDR1 KGHSH, CDR2 LQKENI. The CDR3 totals 14 residues. The CDR3 DNA follows: TGTGCCAGCTCACCGGGGGCGAGGAGGCACGAGCAGTACTTC. It translates to CASSPGARRHEQYF.

The rearrangement uses TRBV27 and TRBJ1-1, with D unresolved. The CDR3 contains 14 residues. Trimming took 0 bases from V and 8 from J, leaving 13 bases between them. Germline CDR1 reads MNHEY; CDR2 reads SMNVEV (reference sequence). The CDR3 loop reads CASSLSVSGPEAFF. CDR3 DNA: TGTGCCAGCAGTTTATCGGTGTCAGGTCCCGAAGCTTTCTTT.

V usage is TRBV6-5 and J usage is TRBJ2-7; TRBD2 agrees at 10 bases. Germline trimming cut 8 bases from V and 2 bases from J; bases unmatched to any gene: 6. The CDR3 length is 14 residues. Germline V CDR1 and CDR2: MNHEY, SVGAGI. The CDR3 region has the DNA TGTGCCAGCCAGCGGGGGGGGGACACCTACGAGCAGTACTTC. Translating gives CASQRGGDTYEQYF.

This clone was found once. J is TRBJ2-1 and V is TRBV5-1, with TRBD1 matching 11 bases. Germline assignment: CDR1 SGHRS and CDR2 YFSETQ. CDR3 size: 16 residues. Trimming cost V 0 bases and J 8 bases; bases outside gene matches: 7. The CDR3 spells CASSLGLDRGRDEQFF. DNA of the CDR3: TGCGCCAGCAGCTTGGGTCTGGACAGGGGGCGGGATGAGCAGTTCTTC. Full variable domain (rest looked up from reference TRBV5-1 and TRBJ2-1): KAGVTQTPRYLIKTRGQQVTLSCSPISGHRSVSWYQQTPGQGLQFLFEYFSETQRNKGNFPGRFSGRQFSNSRSEMNVSTLELGDSALYLCASSLGLDRGRDEQFFGPGTRLTVL.

The rearrangement links TRBV3-1 (or the pseudogene TRBV3-2) to TRBJ2-5, with TRBD2 matching 7 bases. Germline CDR1 and CDR2: LGHDT and YNNKEL (reference sequence). V lost 6 bases, J lost 3 bases, and 4 bases stayed unmatched. This CDR3 has 13 residues. The CDR3 sequence: CASRGGSEETQYF. The CDR3 DNA sequence: TGTGCCAGCAGGGGGGGGTCTGAAGAGACCCAGTACTTC.

This clone was detected only once. The gene calls are TRBV20-1 and TRBJ2-5, with 10 bases matching TRBD1. The CDR3 has 14 residues. The J segment lost 5 bases and the V segment lost 3 bases, leaving 6 bases of the junction unmatched. CDR1 and CDR2 (germline): DFQATT, SNEGSKA (reference sequence). CDR3 amino acids: CSASRGTGVETQYF. The CDR3 DNA is TGCAGTGCTAGTAGGGGGACAGGGGTGGAGACCCAGTACTTC.

In this sample, this clone turned up once. It may be a read error: a sequence one base away is much more abundant. The V call is TRBV7-9, the J call TRBJ1-1, with D maybe TRBD1 (6 bases). Germline CDR1 and CDR2: SEHNR and FQNEAQ (reference sequence). The CDR3 extends over 13 amino acids. This chain's CDR3 is CATEMYRDTEVFF. The CDR3 DNA reads as TGTGCCACCGAGATGTACAGGGACACTGAAGTTTTCTTT.

Remarks on this clone: The same CDR3 can be traced to other DNA sequences in this sample. The chain links TRBV5-4 to TRBJ1-5; TRBD1 might be the D (5 bases). The CDR3 spans 13 residues. V shed 0 bases and J shed 4 bases, with 5 bases lying between them. Germline CDR1 SGHNT, CDR2 YYREEE (reference sequence). CDR3 region: CASSLAGNQPQHF. The CDR3 nucleotides are TGTGCCAGCAGCTTGGCAGGGAATCAGCCCCAGCATTTT.

The genes are TRBV5-4 and TRBJ2-1; the D gene is possibly TRBD1 (6 bases). Trimming removed 4 bases at V and 8 bases at J, with 10 bases between. The germline V gene encodes CDR1 SGHNT and CDR2 YYREEE (reference sequence). The CDR3 totals 12 residues. CDR3 nucleotide sequence: TGTGCCAGCAGCCCTCGGACAGATGAGCAGTTCTTC. Translating gives CASSPRTDEQFF.

The chain carries TRBV19 and TRBJ2-3; a weak D match, TRBD2 (6 bases). Trimming removed 10 bases at V and 2 bases at J, with 16 bases between. Germline CDR1 LNHDA, CDR2 SQIVND (reference sequence). The CDR3 sequence is 14 residues long. The CDR3 loop is CATDSGLVTDTQYF. For the CDR3, the DNA is TGTGCCACCGATTCGGGACTCGTCACAGATACGCAGTATTTT. The whole variable domain, filled in from reference TRBV19 and TRBJ2-3, reads DGGITQSPKYLFRKEGQNVTLSCEQNLNHDAMYWYRQDPGQGLRLIYYSQIVNDFQKGDIAEGYSVSREKKESFPLTVTSAQKNPTAFYLCATDSGLVTDTQYFGPGTRLTVL.

The chain combines TRBV28 with TRBJ1-2, with a possible D match to TRBD1 (5 bases). V was cut by 8 bases and J by 8 bases, with 27 bases left in between. In germline, CDR1 is MDHEN, CDR2 SYDVKM. CDR3 size: 16 residues. The CDR3 DNA sequence: TGTGCCAGCTACGAGGGGATGCAGGAGGGGCTAGGAGGCTACACCTTC. Residues: CASYEGMQEGLGGYTF.

V is TRBV5-1 and J is TRBJ2-3; 7 bases agree with TRBD2. This CDR3 is 15 amino acids long. Trimming cost V 0 bases and J 0 bases; bases outside gene matches: 1. Germline CDR1 is SGHRS and CDR2 is YFSETQ. The CDR3 DNA is TGCGCCAGCAGCTTGGTGGGGGGGAGCACAGATACGCAGTATTTT. Amino acids: CASSLVGGSTDTQYF.